Sequencing of this TCR beta chain was carried out in a study of regulatory T cells in long-lasting Graves disease. CDR3 regions were amplified by Arm-PCR using iRepertoire HTBI primers to build TCR beta libraries. One entry per CDR3 protein results from TCRdb running MiXCR on the multiplex PCR reads. This table holds about 620,000 distinct CDR3 sequences, 16% found once. This clonotype was counted between two and nine times. Trimming shortened V by 2 bases and J by 0 bases, and 14 bases separated the two germline ends. The germline V gene has CDR1 MNHNS and CDR2 SASEGT. This CDR3 has 17 residues. Documented time point: newly diagnosed GD, antithyroid drugs for less than 3 months. TCR sequences were obtained from RNA taken from PBMCs. These data also featured in a second study, about T cells in Graves' hyperthyroidism and ophthalmopathy. That work contributes: A set of HTBI primers served as the primers for a first-round RT-PCR of the TCR CDR3.

This receptor was taken from a woman aged 30 to 39 with Graves disease. Sequencing used peripheral blood mononuclear cells (PBMCs), obtained at new diagnosis, from a patient treated with antithyroid drugs. This chain joins TRBV6-1 and TRBJ1-3, with D perhaps TRBD1 (6 bases). The CDR3 sequence is CASSERWTESSGNTIYF. CDR3 in DNA: TGTGCCAGCAGTGAACGGTGGACAGAGAGCTCTGGAAACACCATATATTTT.